Below are 26 T cell receptor beta chains sequenced from a single sample in a study of cytomegalovirus exposure and HLA in healthy donors (dated by TCRdb to 2016 to 2017). Library preparation was by the immunoSEQ multiplex PCR assay. The multiplex PCR relied on a mix of 60 forward primers for TCR Vbeta segments and 13 reverse primers for TCR Jbeta segments. TCRdb obtained this table from immuneACCESS and retained in-frame rearrangements with V and J assigned. These tables miss some clones; where compared with another copy, unresolved V genes account for less than half of the shortfall, and the remainder is unexplained. This sample gives 200,000 to 250,000 clones in total; about 85% of them show up just once. In total, the top ten clones hold about 1.2% of the sample. The sequenced material came from PBMCs. The origin of the receptors is a human donor in good health.

This rearrangement joins TRBV11-2 to TRBJ2-7; D is perhaps TRBD1 (5 bases). V lost 2 bases, J lost 5 bases, and 10 bases lay in between. The germline V gene has CDR1 SGHAT and CDR2 FQNNGV. The CDR3 covers 13 residues. CDR3 protein: CASSLRGVHEQYF. CDR3 bases: TGTGCCAGCAGCTTAAGGGGCGTACACGAGCAGTACTTC.

The V and J genes are TRBV28 and TRBJ2-1; 9 bases agree with TRBD2. CDR1 and CDR2 from the germline V gene are MDHEN and SYDVKM. The CDR3 length is 16 residues. The V gene end was trimmed by 4 bases and the J gene end by 10 bases; junction bases not matched to a gene: 14. The CDR3 DNA follows: TGTGCCAGCAGTTCGCCTGTAGCGGGAGATTCAGGGGAGCAGTTCTTC. This gives the protein CASSSPVAGDSGEQFF.

This sequence joins TRBV5-1 and TRBJ2-6; maybe TRBD1 (6 bases). Germline V CDR1 and CDR2: SGHRS, YFSETQ. The CDR3 loop spans 16 amino acids. The V gene lost 3 bases and the J gene lost 0 bases, with 10 bases spanning the gap. CDR3 DNA sequence: TGCGCCAGCAGCTGGACAGTCGGCTCTGGGGCCAACGTCCTGACTTTC. Amino acids: CASSWTVGSGANVLTF.

The count of this clone is one. The chain recombines TRBV9 with TRBJ2-3; 8 positions agree with TRBD2. The germline CDR1 and CDR2 sequences are SGDLS and YYNGEE. Trimming cost V 0 bases and J 0 bases; bases outside gene matches: 6. This CDR3 region has 17 residues. In DNA, the CDR3 is TGTGCCAGCAGCGTAGAAAATCGGGGGGGGAGCACAGATACGCAGTATTTT. This codes for CASSVENRGGSTDTQYF. Combining the CDR3 with reference TRBV9 and TRBJ2-3 gives the whole variable domain DSGVTQTPKHLITATGQRVTLRCSPRSGDLSVYWYQQSLDQGLQFLIQYYNGEERAKGNILERFSAQQFPDLHSELNLSSLELGDSALYFCASSVENRGGSTDTQYFGPGTRLTVL.

The chain employs TRBV27 and TRBJ1-2; 9 positions agree with TRBD1. This CDR3 is 14 amino acids long. Germline CDR1 is MNHEY and CDR2 is SMNVEV (reference sequence). J gave up 8 bases and V 6 bases, and 10 bases lay outside the gene matches. The CDR3 reads CASSPDRGAGGYTF. For the CDR3, the DNA is TGTGCCAGCAGCCCTGACAGGGGGGCTGGAGGCTACACCTTC.

V is TRBV27 and J is TRBJ1-5, with 8 bases aligning to TRBD1. This CDR3 comprises 16 residues. From germline, CDR1 is MNHEY and CDR2 SMNVEV (reference sequence). Trimming took 8 bases from V and 3 from J; bases not matched to a gene: 12. Here the CDR3 DNA reads TGTGCCAGCCGCACAGAGGGGACAGGAACCAATCAGCCCCAGCATTTT. This sequence encodes CASRTEGTGTNQPQHF.

The chain couples TRBV28 to TRBJ1-5; D ambiguous. Trimming took 3 bases from V and 2 from J, leaving 11 bases between them. This CDR3 is built from 15 residues. CDR1 and CDR2 (germline): MDHEN, SYDVKM. The CDR3 spells CASSFPGEGNQPQHF. As DNA, the CDR3 is TGTGCCAGCAGTTTCCCCGGTGAGGGCAATCAGCCCCAGCATTTT.

In its sample, this clone was seen a few times. The chain couples TRBV5-4 to TRBJ1-2; D unclear. The CDR3 length is 14 residues. The germline V gene has CDR1 SGHNT and CDR2 YYREEE (reference sequence). V lost 6 bases to trimming and J lost 7 bases, with 19 bases between them. In nucleotides, the CDR3 is TGTGCCAGCACCATATTGGTTTCAACGCGTGGCTACACCTTC. Translating it yields CASTILVSTRGYTF.

This rearrangement joins TRBV18 to TRBJ2-3; TRBD2 agrees at 7 bases. Losses at the gene ends were 3 bases for V and 4 bases for J; bases not matched to a gene: 10. CDR3 length equals 16 residues. The germline gives CDR1 KGHSH, CDR2 LQKENI. CDR3 sequence reads: CASSPTAGDEADTQYF. CDR3 bases: TGTGCCAGCTCACCGACCGCGGGGGACGAGGCAGATACGCAGTATTTT. Full variable domain (rest looked up from reference TRBV18 and TRBJ2-3): NAGVMQNPRHLVRRRGQEARLRCSPMKGHSHVYWYRQLPEEGLKFMVYLQKENIIDESGMPKERFSAEFPKEGPSILRIQQVVRGDSAAYFCASSPTAGDEADTQYFGPGTRLTVL.

This chain joins TRBV7-8 and TRBJ2-7; 7 bases are a match to TRBD1. The germline CDR1 and CDR2 sequences are SGHVS and FQNEAQ. This CDR3 is built from 16 residues. V lost 5 bases and J lost 0; bases outside the gene matches: 10. CDR3 loop: CASSQSGQMSSYEQYF. CDR3 DNA: TGTGCCAGCAGCCAGTCGGGACAGATGAGCTCCTACGAGCAGTACTTC.

The J gene is TRBJ2-7, the V gene TRBV2; possible D gene TRBD1, 6 bases. Looked up from germline, CDR1 is SNHLY and CDR2 is FYNNEI. The CDR3 length is 14 residues. With 9 bases removed from V and 3 bases from J, the gap between germline ends came to 18 bases. CDR3 sequence: CASTPGQTIYEQYF. The CDR3 DNA reads TGTGCCAGTACCCCGGGACAAACCATCTACGAGCAGTACTTC.

The rearrangement links TRBV5-1 to TRBJ1-2; D remains ambiguous. The CDR3 is 14 residues long. In germline, CDR1 is SGHRS, CDR2 YFSETQ. V lost 4 bases and J 5 bases, leaving 15 bases between the germline ends. The DNA for the CDR3 is TGCGCCAGCAGCCCCGCCACCGTCGGGTATGGCTACACCTTC. The encoded protein is CASSPATVGYGYTF.

The chain uses TRBV7-7 and TRBJ2-2; D may be TRBD2 (5 bases). Germline V gene sequence: CDR1 SSHAT, CDR2 FNYEAQ (reference sequence). The CDR3 is made up of 14 amino acids. CDR3 in amino acids: CASRRFGDTGELFF. Here the CDR3 DNA reads TGTGCTAGCCGGCGATTCGGGGACACCGGGGAGCTGTTTTTT.

The rearrangement joins TRBV28 to TRBJ2-1, with a tentative D call TRBD2 (5 bases). V shed 5 bases and J shed 8 bases, with 19 bases lying between them. The CDR3 has 15 amino acids. The germline V gene encodes CDR1 MDHEN and CDR2 SYDVKM. The CDR3 sequence is CASSVGGPRMHEQFF. As DNA, the CDR3 is TGTGCCAGCAGTGTCGGAGGACCCCGTATGCATGAGCAGTTCTTC.

A word on this clone: Other DNA sequences in the sample encode the same CDR3. The V and J genes are TRBV11-2 and TRBJ2-7; tentatively, D is TRBD1 (6 bases). Between the trimmed V and J ends, which lost 5 bases and 2 bases, there was a span of 13 bases. CDR3 length: 14 amino acids. CDR1 is SGHAT, CDR2 FQNNGV, per germline. The CDR3 bases are TGTGCCAGCAGCCTAAATAAGGGGGCCTACGAGCAGTACTTC. This translates into CASSLNKGAYEQYF.

This rearrangement joins TRBV5-4 to TRBJ2-2, with D perhaps TRBD1 (6 bases). This CDR3 is 13 amino acids long. Germline assignment: CDR1 SGHNT and CDR2 YYREEE (reference sequence). V was pared by 4 bases and J by 6 bases, with 10 bases between. CDR3 sequence (DNA): TGTGCCAGCAGCGCCAGGGGCGCCGGGGAGCTGTTTTTT. It is translated as CASSARGAGELFF.

The CDR3 loop reads CASSYLGLADTGELFF. The CDR3 nucleotides are TGCGCCAGCAGCTATCTAGGGCTAGCGGACACCGGGGAGCTGTTTTTT. The chain uses TRBV5-1 and TRBJ2-2, with 7 bases matching TRBD2. The CDR3 has 16 residues. Looked up from germline, CDR1 is SGHRS and CDR2 is YFSETQ. The V gene end was trimmed by 3 bases and the J gene end by 3 bases; junction bases not matched to a gene: 8.

This rearrangement joins TRBV6-5 to TRBJ1-2, with D possibly being TRBD1 (5 bases). The ends were cut back, 6 bases at V and 5 bases at J, with 16 bases in the middle. Germline assignment: CDR1 MNHEY and CDR2 SVGAGI. The CDR3 is made up of 14 amino acids. The CDR3 loop is CASSPLLGRYGYTF. The CDR3 nucleotides are TGTGCCAGCAGCCCCCTTTTGGGGCGGTATGGCTACACCTTC.

V is TRBV19 and J is TRBJ2-5, with D tentatively TRBD2 (6 bases). CDR1 and CDR2 from the germline V gene are LNHDA and SQIVND (reference sequence). The CDR3 is 13 residues long. The V end was cut by 4 bases, the J end by 3 bases, with 9 bases between. CDR3 sequence reads: CASSRTGEETQYF. The CDR3 DNA follows: TGTGCCAGTAGTAGGACGGGAGAAGAGACCCAGTACTTC. Variable domain in full (rest from reference TRBV19 and TRBJ2-5): DGGITQSPKYLFRKEGQNVTLSCEQNLNHDAMYWYRQDPGQGLRLIYYSQIVNDFQKGDIAEGYSVSREKKESFPLTVTSAQKNPTAFYLCASSRTGEETQYFGPGTRLLVL.

The genes are TRBV6-5 and TRBJ1-5; possible D gene TRBD1, 5 bases. CDR3 length equals 15 residues. Germline V CDR1 and CDR2: MNHEY, SVGAGI. Trimming took off 3 bases at V and 3 bases at J, with 12 bases between the two ends. This chain's CDR3 is CASSYSQGNNQPQHF. The CDR3 DNA reads TGTGCCAGCAGTTATTCCCAGGGAAACAATCAGCCCCAGCATTTT.

V and J are TRBV28 and TRBJ2-1; TRBD2 matches at 12 bases. The CDR3 covers 12 residues. Germline values: CDR1 MDHEN, CDR2 SYDVKM. Trimming took 7 bases from V and 11 from J; bases not matched to a gene: 3. Here the CDR3 DNA reads TGTGCCAGCATGACTAGCGGGAGTCAGCAGTTCTTC. Amino acid sequence: CASMTSGSQQFF.

V gene TRBV4-1 combines with J gene TRBJ2-2; D ambiguous. The V gene's germline CDR1 is MGHRA and CDR2 YSYEKL. This CDR3 is 15 amino acids long. V lost 1 base and J 4 bases, leaving 10 bases between the germline ends. CDR3 amino acids: CASSQVAERTGELFF. DNA of the CDR3: TGCGCCAGCAGCCAAGTCGCAGAACGCACCGGGGAGCTGTTTTTT.

This clone appeared a few times. Other DNA sequences of this sample code for an identical CDR3. The J gene is TRBJ1-2, the V gene TRBV6-5; D possibly corresponds to TRBD1 (5 bases). The length of the CDR3 is 13 residues. The V end lost 3 bases, the J end lost 3 bases, and 8 bases lay between the germline ends. Germline loops: CDR1 MNHEY, CDR2 SVGAGI. The CDR3: CASSYGGDYGYTF. Written as DNA, the CDR3 is TGTGCCAGCAGTTATGGGGGGGACTATGGCTACACCTTC.

This chain links TRBV27 with TRBJ2-7; 8 bases match TRBD1. With 2 bases clipped from V and 9 bases from J, the junction kept 12 bases outside the gene matches. The CDR3 covers 15 residues. Germline CDR1 reads MNHEY; CDR2 reads SMNVEV (reference sequence). CDR3 nucleotide sequence: TGTGCCAGCAGTTTAGGCCGGGACAGGAGAAATGGGCAGTACTTC. This gives the protein CASSLGRDRRNGQYF.

This rearrangement joins TRBV6-1 to TRBJ2-5, with TRBD2 as a possible D gene (5 bases). Germline CDR1 MNHNS, CDR2 SASEGT. The CDR3 length is 15 residues. V dropped 3 bases and J dropped 4 bases, with 15 bases sitting between them. CDR3 sequence reads: CASSDRRAGGETQYF. CDR3 DNA: TGTGCCAGCAGTGACCGTAGGGCTGGAGGAGAGACCCAGTACTTC.

The chain is built from TRBV28 and TRBJ2-7; 10 nucleotides align to TRBD2. V shed 6 bases and J 1 base; nucleotides not matched to a gene: 6. CDR1 and CDR2 from the germline V gene are MDHEN and SYDVKM. The CDR3 loop spans 15 amino acids. CDR3 loop: CASRRTSGKSYEQYF. CDR3 nucleotide sequence: TGTGCCAGCAGGCGCACTAGCGGGAAGTCCTACGAGCAGTACTTC.